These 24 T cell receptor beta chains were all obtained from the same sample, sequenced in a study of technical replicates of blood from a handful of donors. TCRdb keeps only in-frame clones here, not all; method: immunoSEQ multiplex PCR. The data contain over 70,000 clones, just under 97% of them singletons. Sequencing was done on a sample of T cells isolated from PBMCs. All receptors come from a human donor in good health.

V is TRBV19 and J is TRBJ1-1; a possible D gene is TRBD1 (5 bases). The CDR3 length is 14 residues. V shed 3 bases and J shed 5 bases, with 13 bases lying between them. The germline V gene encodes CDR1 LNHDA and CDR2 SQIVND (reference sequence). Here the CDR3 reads CASSIRQSGTEAFF. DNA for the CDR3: TGTGCCAGTAGTATTCGACAGAGTGGAACTGAAGCTTTCTTT.

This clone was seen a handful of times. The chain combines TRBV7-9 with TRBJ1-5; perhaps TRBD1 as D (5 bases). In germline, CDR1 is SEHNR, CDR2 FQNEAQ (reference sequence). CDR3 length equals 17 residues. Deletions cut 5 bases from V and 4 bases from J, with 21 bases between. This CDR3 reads CASSPSRGREENQPQHF. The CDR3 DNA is TGTGCCAGCAGCCCCTCCCGAGGCAGGGAAGAAAATCAGCCCCAGCATTTT.

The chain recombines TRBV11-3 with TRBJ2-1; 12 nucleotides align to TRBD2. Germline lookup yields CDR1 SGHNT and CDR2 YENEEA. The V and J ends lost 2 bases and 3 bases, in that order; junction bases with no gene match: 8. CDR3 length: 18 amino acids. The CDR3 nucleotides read TGTGCCAGCAGCTTACCCGGACTAGCGGGGAGCCACTACAATGAGCAGTTCTTC. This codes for CASSLPGLAGSHYNEQFF.

CDR3 residues: CASARKSNTGELFF. In DNA, the CDR3 is TGTGCCAGCGCGAGAAAGTCGAACACCGGGGAGCTGTTTTTT. The rearrangement links TRBV6-5 to TRBJ2-2, with no clear D. Germline CDR1 MNHEY, CDR2 SVGAGI. The V and J ends lost 8 bases and 0 bases respectively, with 10 bases between them. The CDR3 is 14 amino acids.

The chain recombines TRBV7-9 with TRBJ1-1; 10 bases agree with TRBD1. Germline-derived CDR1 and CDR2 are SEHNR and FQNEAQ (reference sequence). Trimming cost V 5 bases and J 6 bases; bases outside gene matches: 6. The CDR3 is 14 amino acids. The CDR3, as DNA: TGTGCCAGCAGCCGGGACAGGGGCTTTGCTGAAGCTTTCTTT. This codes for CASSRDRGFAEAFF.

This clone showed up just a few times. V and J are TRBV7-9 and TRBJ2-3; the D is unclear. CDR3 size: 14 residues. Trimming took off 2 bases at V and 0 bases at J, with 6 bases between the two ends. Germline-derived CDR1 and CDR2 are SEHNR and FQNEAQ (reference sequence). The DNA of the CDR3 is TGTGCCAGCAGCTTACAGACAAGCACAGATACGCAGTATTTT. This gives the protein CASSLQTSTDTQYF.

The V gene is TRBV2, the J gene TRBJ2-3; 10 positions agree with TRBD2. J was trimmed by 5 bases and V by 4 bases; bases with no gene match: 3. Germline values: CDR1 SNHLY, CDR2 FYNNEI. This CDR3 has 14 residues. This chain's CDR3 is CASSVLAGRDTQYF. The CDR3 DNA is TGTGCCAGCAGTGTACTAGCGGGGAGAGATACGCAGTATTTT.

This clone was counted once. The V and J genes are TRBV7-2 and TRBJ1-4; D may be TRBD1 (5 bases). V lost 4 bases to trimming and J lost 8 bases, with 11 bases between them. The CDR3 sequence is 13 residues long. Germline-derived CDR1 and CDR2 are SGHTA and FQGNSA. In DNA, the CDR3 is TGTGCCAGCAGCTCCCAGGGTGGGGAAAAACTGTTTTTT. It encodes CASSSQGGEKLFF. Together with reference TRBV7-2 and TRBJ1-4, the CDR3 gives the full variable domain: GAGVSQSPSNKVTEKGKDVELRCDPISGHTALYWYRQSLGQGLEFLIYFQGNSAPDKSGLPSDRFSAERTGGSVSTLTIQRTQQEDSAVYLCASSSQGGEKLFFGSGTQLSVL.

Here the CDR3 reads CASSLGGHTEAFF. DNA of the CDR3: TGTGCCAGCAGCTTAGGGGGGCACACTGAAGCTTTCTTT. V gene TRBV7-8 combines with J gene TRBJ1-1; possible D gene TRBD1, 6 bases. Germline CDR1 is SGHVS and CDR2 is FQNEAQ. The ends were cut back, 1 base at V and 3 bases at J, with 6 bases in the middle. CDR3 size: 13 residues.

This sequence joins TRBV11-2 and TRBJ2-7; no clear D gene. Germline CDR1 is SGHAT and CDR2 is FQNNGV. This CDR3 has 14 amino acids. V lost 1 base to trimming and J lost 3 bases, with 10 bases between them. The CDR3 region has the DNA TGTGCCAGCAGCTTAGCAGGCAGCTACTACGAGCAGTACTTC. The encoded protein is CASSLAGSYYEQYF.

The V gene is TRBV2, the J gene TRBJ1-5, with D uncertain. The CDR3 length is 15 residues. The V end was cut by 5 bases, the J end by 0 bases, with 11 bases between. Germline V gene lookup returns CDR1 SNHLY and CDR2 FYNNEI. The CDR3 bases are TGTGCCAGCAGTTTCCAGACTGATAGCAATCAGCCCCAGCATTTT. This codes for CASSFQTDSNQPQHF.

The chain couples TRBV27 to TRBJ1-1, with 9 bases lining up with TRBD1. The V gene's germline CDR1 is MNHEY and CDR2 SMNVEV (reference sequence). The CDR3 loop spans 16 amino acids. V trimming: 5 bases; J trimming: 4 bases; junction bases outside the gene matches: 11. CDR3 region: CASSPTARDRATEAFF. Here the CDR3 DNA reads TGTGCCAGCAGTCCCACTGCCCGGGACAGGGCCACTGAAGCTTTCTTT.

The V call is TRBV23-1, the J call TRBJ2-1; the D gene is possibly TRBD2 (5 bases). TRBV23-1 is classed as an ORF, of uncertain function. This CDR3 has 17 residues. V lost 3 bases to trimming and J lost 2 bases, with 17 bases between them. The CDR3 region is CASSHTAKRDPYNEQFF. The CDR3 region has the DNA TGCGCCAGCAGTCACACGGCAAAGAGGGATCCCTACAATGAGCAGTTCTTC.

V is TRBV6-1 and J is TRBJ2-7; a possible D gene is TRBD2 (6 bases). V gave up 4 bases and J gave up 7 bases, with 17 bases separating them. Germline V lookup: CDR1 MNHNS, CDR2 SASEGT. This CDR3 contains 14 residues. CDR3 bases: TGTGCCAGCAGTGTCAGACTGGGGGGTAGGGAGCAGTACTTC. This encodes CASSVRLGGREQYF.

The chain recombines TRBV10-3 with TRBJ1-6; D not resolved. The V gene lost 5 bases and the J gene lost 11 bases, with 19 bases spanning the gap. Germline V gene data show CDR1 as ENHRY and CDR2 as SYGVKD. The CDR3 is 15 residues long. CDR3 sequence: CAISPGPLPGTPLHF. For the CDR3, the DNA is TGTGCCATCAGTCCCGGGCCCTTACCGGGGACACCCCTCCACTTT.

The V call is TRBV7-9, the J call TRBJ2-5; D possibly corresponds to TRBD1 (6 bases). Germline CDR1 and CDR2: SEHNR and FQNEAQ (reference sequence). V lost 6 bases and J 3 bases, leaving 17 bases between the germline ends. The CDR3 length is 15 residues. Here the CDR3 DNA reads TGTGCCAGCAGTTTCCCGGGACGGACAGAAGAGACCCAGTACTTC. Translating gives CASSFPGRTEETQYF. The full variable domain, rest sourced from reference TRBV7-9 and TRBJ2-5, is DTGVSQNPRHKITKRGQNVTFRCDPISEHNRLYWYRQTLGQGPEFLTYFQNEAQLEKSRLLSDRFSAERPKGSFSTLEIQRTEQGDSAMYLCASSFPGRTEETQYFGPGTRLLVL.

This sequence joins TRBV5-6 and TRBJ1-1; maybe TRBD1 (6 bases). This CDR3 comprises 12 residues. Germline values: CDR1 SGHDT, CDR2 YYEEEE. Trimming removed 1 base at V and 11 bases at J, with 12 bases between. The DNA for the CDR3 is TGTGCCAGCAGCTTGAAACAGGGAAGGGCTTTCTTT. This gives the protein CASSLKQGRAFF.

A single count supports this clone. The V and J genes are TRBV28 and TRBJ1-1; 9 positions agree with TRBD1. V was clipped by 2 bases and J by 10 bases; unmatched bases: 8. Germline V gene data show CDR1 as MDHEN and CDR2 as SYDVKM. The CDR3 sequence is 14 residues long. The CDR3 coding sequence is TGTGCCAGCAGTTTAGGACAGGGGCCCCATGGAGCTTTCTTT. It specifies CASSLGQGPHGAFF.

CDR3 residues: CASSPDMYQPQHF. The DNA of the CDR3 is TGTGCCAGCTCACCCGACATGTATCAGCCCCAGCATTTT. The genes are TRBV18 and TRBJ1-5; D unresolved. With 3 bases removed from V and 5 bases from J, the gap between germline ends came to 8 bases. The CDR3 has 13 amino acids. Germline values: CDR1 KGHSH, CDR2 LQKENI.

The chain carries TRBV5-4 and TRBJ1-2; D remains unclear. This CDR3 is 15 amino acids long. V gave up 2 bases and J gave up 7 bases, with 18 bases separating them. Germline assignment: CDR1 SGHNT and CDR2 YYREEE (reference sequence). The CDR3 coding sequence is TGTGCCAGCAGCTTTTACTCTTTTGGAGGCGCTGGCTACACCTTC. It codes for CASSFYSFGGAGYTF.

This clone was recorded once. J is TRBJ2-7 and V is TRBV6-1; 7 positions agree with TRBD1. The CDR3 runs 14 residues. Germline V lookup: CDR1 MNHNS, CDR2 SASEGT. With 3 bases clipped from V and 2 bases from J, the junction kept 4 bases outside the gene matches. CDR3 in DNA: TGTGCCAGCAGTGATCGACAGGGCCCCTACGAGCAGTACTTC. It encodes CASSDRQGPYEQYF.

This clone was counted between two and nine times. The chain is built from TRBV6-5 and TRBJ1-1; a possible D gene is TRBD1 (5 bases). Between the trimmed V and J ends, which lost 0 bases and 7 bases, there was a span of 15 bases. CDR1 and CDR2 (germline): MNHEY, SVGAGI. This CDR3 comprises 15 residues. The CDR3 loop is CASSYSIPGLYEAFF. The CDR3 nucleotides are TGTGCCAGCAGTTACTCGATTCCGGGACTTTATGAAGCTTTCTTT.

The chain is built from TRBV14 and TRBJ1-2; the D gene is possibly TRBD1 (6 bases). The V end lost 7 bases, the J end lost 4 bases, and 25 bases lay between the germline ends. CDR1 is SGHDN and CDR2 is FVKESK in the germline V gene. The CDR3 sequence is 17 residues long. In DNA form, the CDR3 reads TGTGCCAGCACCCTATCCCGGGGGGCGCATCGTGGCTATGGCTACACCTTC. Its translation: CASTLSRGAHRGYGYTF.

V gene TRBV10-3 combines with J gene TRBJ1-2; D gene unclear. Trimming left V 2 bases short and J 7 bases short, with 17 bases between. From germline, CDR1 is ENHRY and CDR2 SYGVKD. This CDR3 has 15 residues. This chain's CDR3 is CAISENEGLSSGYTF. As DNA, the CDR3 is TGTGCCATCAGTGAGAATGAGGGCCTAAGCTCTGGCTACACCTTC.